These 31 T cell receptor beta chains originate from one sample sequenced in a study of cytomegalovirus exposure and HLA in healthy donors (dated by TCRdb to about 2017). Library creation used the immunoSEQ multiplex PCR assay. For the multiplex PCR, a mixture combining 60 forward primers for TCR Vbeta segments and 13 reverse primers for TCR Jbeta segments was used. Here the immuneACCESS table is served through TCRdb, limited to in-frame sequences with V and J called. Missing clones are a known gap in these copies; in checked studies unresolved V genes cover under half, and the rest lacks a known reason. The sample profile shows 120,000 or so clones; roughly four fifths of them were found once. About 1.7% of the sample belongs to the ten largest clones. The sequenced sample consisted of PBMCs. These receptors came from a man aged 18 to 30 in good health and CMV-seronegative.

The chain is built from TRBV11-2 and TRBJ2-5; 8 bases match TRBD2. The trim removed 3 bases at V and 4 bases at J, leaving 7 bases unmatched. The germline gives CDR1 SGHAT, CDR2 FQNNGV. The CDR3 extends over 15 amino acids. CDR3 region: CASSFDVAGRETQYF. Written as DNA, the CDR3 is TGTGCCAGCAGCTTTGACGTAGCGGGGCGAGAGACCCAGTACTTC.

This chain connects TRBV5-6 to TRBJ1-5, with 8 bases lining up with TRBD1. V lost 4 bases, J lost 7 bases, and 4 bases stayed unmatched. The CDR3 runs to 13 residues. Germline V gene data show CDR1 as SGHDT and CDR2 as YYEEEE. The CDR3 reads CASSLTGGQPQHF. The CDR3 coding sequence is TGTGCCAGCAGCCTAACAGGGGGACAGCCCCAGCATTTT.

This sequence joins TRBV19 and TRBJ2-1, with TRBD2 identical over 11 bases. Germline CDR1 and CDR2: LNHDA and SQIVND (reference sequence). CDR3 length: 14 amino acids. The V and J ends lost 9 bases and 2 bases, in that order; junction bases with no gene match: 3. CDR3 sequence (DNA): TGTGCCAGCAAACTAGCGGGGGCCTACAATGAGCAGTTCTTC. Translated: CASKLAGAYNEQFF.

This chain joins TRBV25-1 and TRBJ1-1; 7 nucleotides match TRBD1. The CDR3 is 14 residues long. CDR1 is MGHDK, CDR2 SYGVNS, per germline. J lost 1 base, V lost 6 bases, and 5 bases had no gene match. The chain's CDR3 is CASSPGTANTEAFF. DNA for the CDR3: TGTGCCAGCAGCCCCGGGACAGCGAACACTGAAGCTTTCTTT.

The J gene is TRBJ1-6, the V gene TRBV5-1; 7 positions match TRBD1. This CDR3 has 16 residues. Looked up from germline, CDR1 is SGHRS and CDR2 is YFSETQ. Trimming at V came to 3 bases and at J to 4 bases, leaving 7 bases not matched to a gene. This chain's CDR3 is CASSWGQQTYNSPLHF. In nucleotides, the CDR3 is TGCGCCAGCAGCTGGGGACAGCAAACGTATAATTCACCCCTCCACTTT.

This sequence joins TRBV7-2 and TRBJ2-7; D possibly corresponds to TRBD1 (6 bases). The germline V gene encodes CDR1 SGHTA and CDR2 FQGNSA. This CDR3 contains 14 residues. V shed 1 base and J shed 2 bases, with 9 bases lying between them. CDR3 nucleotides: TGTGCCAGCAGCTTAGGGACAGCAGCCTACGAGCAGTACTTC. Amino acid sequence: CASSLGTAAYEQYF. Full variable domain (rest looked up from reference TRBV7-2 and TRBJ2-7): GAGVSQSPSNKVTEKGKDVELRCDPISGHTALYWYRQSLGQGLEFLIYFQGNSAPDKSGLPSDRFSAERTGGSVSTLTIQRTQQEDSAVYLCASSLGTAAYEQYFGPGTRLTVT.

This rearrangement joins TRBV6-6 to TRBJ1-1; D ambiguous. V lost 5 bases, J lost 1 base, and 8 bases lay in between. Germline V gene lookup returns CDR1 MNHNY and CDR2 SVGAGI (reference sequence). The CDR3 extends over 13 amino acids. In nucleotides, the CDR3 is TGTGCCAGCAGTACCTACGGGAACACTGAAGCTTTCTTT. Residues: CASSTYGNTEAFF.

The rearrangement uses TRBV7-2 and TRBJ2-5, with 7 bases aligning to TRBD2. The CDR3 length is 14 residues. Unmatched junction bases numbered 4, after V lost 5 bases and J lost 1 base. Germline CDR1 reads SGHTA; CDR2 reads FQGNSA. CDR3 protein: CASSGGLPQETQYF. CDR3 nucleotides: TGTGCCAGCAGCGGGGGACTACCCCAAGAGACCCAGTACTTC.

The DNA for the CDR3 is TGTGCCAGCAGCTTCATGGGGGGATCCGGGGCCAACGTCCTGACTTTC. This codes for CASSFMGGSGANVLTF. The chain links TRBV7-3 to TRBJ2-6; a possible D gene is TRBD2 (6 bases). Germline V gene sequence: CDR1 SGHTA, CDR2 FQGTGA. The V gene lost 3 bases and the J gene lost 4 bases, with 13 bases spanning the gap. This CDR3 has 16 residues. Full variable domain (missing parts from reference TRBV7-3 and TRBJ2-6): GAGVSQTPSNKVTEKGKYVELRCDPISGHTALYWYRQSLGQGPEFLIYFQGTGAADDSGLPNDRFFAVRPEGSVSTLKIQRTERGDSAVYLCASSFMGGSGANVLTFGAGSRLTVL.

This clone showed up just a few times. This chain joins TRBV6-1 and TRBJ1-1; D remains ambiguous. This CDR3 spans 13 amino acids. V was shortened by 5 bases and J by 0 bases, with 7 bases between the two germline ends. CDR1 is MNHNS, CDR2 SASEGT, per germline. CDR3 sequence: CASSTVVNTEAFF. The DNA of the CDR3 is TGTGCCAGCAGTACGGTCGTGAACACTGAAGCTTTCTTT.

In this sample, this clone turned up once. This rearrangement joins TRBV4-2 to TRBJ2-7; maybe TRBD2 (5 bases). V was shortened by 4 bases and J by 6 bases, with 13 bases between the two germline ends. Germline values: CDR1 LGHNA, CDR2 YNFKEQ. This CDR3 region has 13 residues. CDR3 loop: CASSLDLEGEQYF. CDR3 sequence (DNA): TGTGCCAGCAGCCTCGACTTAGAGGGCGAGCAGTACTTC.

This chain uses TRBV2 with TRBJ2-7, with TRBD2 matching over 9 bases. This CDR3 has 15 amino acids. Trimming cost V 6 bases and J 6 bases; bases outside gene matches: 12. Per germline, CDR1 SNHLY and CDR2 FYNNEI. CDR3 DNA: TGTGCCAGCAGCGAGGCGGGGGGGCGACCTGGCGAGCAGTACTTC. Translating it yields CASSEAGGRPGEQYF.

The chain links TRBV7-3 to TRBJ1-1; tentatively, D is TRBD1 (5 bases). Germline loops: CDR1 SGHTA, CDR2 FQGTGA. V lost 0 bases, J lost 7 bases, and 9 bases lay in between. The CDR3 is 13 amino acids. CDR3 loop: CASSLTAGGEAFF. Here the CDR3 DNA reads TGTGCCAGCAGCTTAACAGCGGGGGGTGAAGCTTTCTTT. Complete variable domain (other parts from reference TRBV7-3 and TRBJ1-1): GAGVSQTPSNKVTEKGKYVELRCDPISGHTALYWYRQSLGQGPEFLIYFQGTGAADDSGLPNDRFFAVRPEGSVSTLKIQRTERGDSAVYLCASSLTAGGEAFFGQGTRLTVV.

The genes are TRBV23-1 and TRBJ2-1; tentatively, D is TRBD1 (8 bases). TRBV23-1 is an ORF, with its function uncertain. Trimming removed 6 bases from V and 5 bases from J, with 17 bases in between. This CDR3 contains 15 residues. As DNA, the CDR3 is TGCGCCAGCAGGAGAGCGGGACAGGCCGACAATGAGCAGTTCTTC. Translation: CASRRAGQADNEQFF.

This chain joins TRBV7-9 and TRBJ2-7; D is possibly TRBD2 (5 bases). The germline V and J ends were trimmed by 1 base and 5 bases, with 12 bases remaining between them. Looked up from germline, CDR1 is SEHNR and CDR2 is FQNEAQ (reference sequence). The CDR3 is made up of 14 amino acids. The CDR3 coding sequence is TGTGCCAGCAGCTTAGGAGGGTCAAGGCACGAGCAGTACTTC. Residues: CASSLGGSRHEQYF.

This sequence joins TRBV19 and TRBJ2-7; TRBD2 agrees at 10 bases. This CDR3 is built from 16 residues. After removal of 5 bases from V and 3 bases from J, the junction contained 10 bases not matched to a gene. The germline V gene has CDR1 LNHDA and CDR2 SQIVND (reference sequence). The CDR3 DNA sequence: TGTGCCAGTAGTCGAAAGGGACCTAGCGGGGGCTACGAGCAGTACTTC. Protein sequence: CASSRKGPSGGYEQYF.

The chain uses TRBV7-6 and TRBJ1-1; D is unresolved. This CDR3 is 15 amino acids long. From germline, CDR1 is SGHVS and CDR2 FNYEAQ. V lost 2 bases to trimming and J lost 1 base, with 11 bases between them. CDR3 sequence (DNA): TGTGCCAGCAGCTTAAGTGCCACAGAGAACACTGAAGCTTTCTTT. Translated: CASSLSATENTEAFF.

The V gene is TRBV19, the J gene TRBJ2-4; 7 nucleotides match TRBD1. After removal of 1 base from V and 1 base from J, the junction contained 4 bases not matched to a gene. Germline V gives CDR1 LNHDA, CDR2 SQIVND (reference sequence). The CDR3 sequence is 16 residues long. CDR3 region: CASSIGGRGAKNIQYF. The CDR3 coding sequence is TGTGCCAGTAGTATAGGTGGCAGGGGGGCCAAAAACATTCAGTACTTC.

This rearrangement joins TRBV19 to TRBJ2-5; perhaps TRBD1 as D (6 bases). The end of the DNA is better explained by TRBJ2-7, so the J call may be wrong. The CDR3 contains 15 residues. CDR1 and CDR2 (germline): LNHDA, SQIVND (reference sequence). The CDR3 DNA reads TGTGCCAGTAGTATTCGTCAGGGGTCGAATTACGAGCAGTACTTC. Translation gives CASSIRQGSNYEQYF.

This clone was seen a single time. This sequence joins TRBV14 and TRBJ2-1, with TRBD1 as a possible D gene (5 bases). The CDR3 length is 15 residues. V was pared by 0 bases and J by 8 bases, with 14 bases between. Per the germline V gene, CDR1 is SGHDN and CDR2 is FVKESK. The CDR3 sequence: CASSQDRRVGDEQFF. In DNA form, the CDR3 reads TGTGCCAGCAGCCAAGATCGCAGGGTTGGGGATGAGCAGTTCTTC.

A single count supports this clone. The rearrangement links TRBV18 to TRBJ1-5, with D maybe TRBD1 (6 bases). Deletions cut 5 bases from V and 4 bases from J, with 9 bases between. The CDR3 spans 13 residues. CDR1 and CDR2 from the germline V gene are KGHSH and LQKENI. The CDR3 here is CASSTDRNQPQHF. The CDR3 coding sequence is TGTGCCAGCTCAACTGACAGGAATCAGCCCCAGCATTTT.

V is TRBV7-6 and J is TRBJ2-3; D call uncertain. There are 15 residues in the CDR3. Germline values: CDR1 SGHVS, CDR2 FNYEAQ. Deletions cut 2 bases from V and 4 bases from J, with 13 bases between. CDR3 in amino acids: CASSLMPGFPDTQYF. CDR3 coding DNA: TGTGCCAGCAGCTTAATGCCGGGTTTCCCAGATACGCAGTATTTT. The full variable domain, rest sourced from reference TRBV7-6 and TRBJ2-3, is GAGVSQSPRYKVTKRGQDVALRCDPISGHVSLYWYRQALGQGPEFLTYFNYEAQQDKSGLPNDRFSAERPEGSISTLTIQRTEQRDSAMYRCASSLMPGFPDTQYFGPGTRLTVL.

The CDR3 DNA reads TGTGCCAGCAGCCAAACAGGGCATATCTATAATTCACCCCTCCACTTT. As protein: CASSQTGHIYNSPLHF. The chain links TRBV14 to TRBJ1-6; TRBD1 might be the D (6 bases). Trimming took 2 bases from V and 3 from J, leaving 11 bases between them. The CDR3 is 16 amino acids. In germline, CDR1 is SGHDN, CDR2 FVKESK.

This rearrangement joins TRBV5-6 to TRBJ2-7; TRBD1 matches at 8 bases. There are 14 residues in the CDR3. The V gene's germline CDR1 is SGHDT and CDR2 YYEEEE. V trimming: 1 base; J trimming: 2 bases; junction bases outside the gene matches: 2. Written as DNA, the CDR3 is TGTGCCAGCAGCTTGTACAGGGGGACCTACGAGCAGTACTTC. This encodes CASSLYRGTYEQYF.

This clone was detected only once. The rearrangement joins TRBV29-1 to TRBJ2-5; D is possibly TRBD1 (5 bases). The J call may not be correct, given that the DNA end is closer to TRBJ2-7. The length of the CDR3 is 12 residues. Germline CDR1 SQVTM, CDR2 ANQGSEA. This CDR3 is CSVEQGLGEQYF. CDR3 sequence (DNA): TGCAGCGTTGAACAGGGTCTAGGCGAGCAGTACTTC.

A remark on this clone: Other DNA sequences within the sample encode an identical CDR3. The DNA for the CDR3 is TGTGCCAGCAGCACGACAGTAGAGCAGTTCTTC. Its translation is CASSTTVEQFF. The chain is built from TRBV5-4 and TRBJ2-1, with D possibly TRBD1 on 5 matching bases. The CDR3 covers 11 residues. From germline, CDR1 is SGHNT and CDR2 YYREEE (reference sequence). Trimming took 4 bases from V and 10 from J, leaving 9 bases between them.

The genes are TRBV14 and TRBJ1-2, with 7 bases identical to TRBD1. CDR1 and CDR2 (germline): SGHDN, FVKESK. This CDR3 region has 12 residues. After removal of 6 bases from V and 4 bases from J, the junction contained 2 bases not matched to a gene. DNA for the CDR3: TGTGCCAGCAGTCCAGGGGGCTATGGCTACACCTTC. Protein: CASSPGGYGYTF.

The chain carries TRBV5-1 and TRBJ2-7; D remains unclear. The CDR3 runs 14 residues. V was clipped by 4 bases and J by 0 bases, with 11 bases between them. The germline V gene has CDR1 SGHRS and CDR2 YFSETQ. CDR3 region: CASSADAHSYEQYF. In nucleotides, the CDR3 is TGCGCCAGCAGCGCGGATGCGCACTCCTACGAGCAGTACTTC. Combining the CDR3 with reference TRBV5-1 and TRBJ2-7 gives the whole variable domain KAGVTQTPRYLIKTRGQQVTLSCSPISGHRSVSWYQQTPGQGLQFLFEYFSETQRNKGNFPGRFSGRQFSNSRSEMNVSTLELGDSALYLCASSADAHSYEQYFGPGTRLTVT.

The gene calls are TRBV7-9 and TRBJ1-2; TRBD1 matches at 7 bases. The germline V gene encodes CDR1 SEHNR and CDR2 FQNEAQ (reference sequence). The ends lost 5 bases at V and 4 bases at J; junction bases unmatched: 13. The CDR3 is made up of 16 amino acids. The CDR3 nucleotides are TGTGCCAGCAGCCCGAAGACAGGGTCCCCTCTCTATGGCTACACCTTC. Translation: CASSPKTGSPLYGYTF.

The chain is built from TRBV28 and TRBJ1-2; TRBD1 matches 8 bases. The CDR3 is 14 residues long. The germline CDR1 and CDR2 sequences are MDHEN and SYDVKM. With V trimmed by 6 bases and J by 5 bases, 8 bases remained unmatched. CDR3: CASRIMGQAYGYTF. CDR3 DNA: TGTGCCAGCAGAATAATGGGACAGGCATATGGCTACACCTTC.

The chain combines TRBV5-4 with TRBJ1-2; 10 positions agree with TRBD1. The CDR3 contains 15 residues. The J segment lost 7 bases and the V segment lost 0 bases, leaving 6 bases of the junction unmatched. Germline CDR1 reads SGHNT; CDR2 reads YYREEE (reference sequence). CDR3: CASSLVLGQGCGYTF. Here the CDR3 DNA reads TGTGCCAGCAGCTTGGTACTGGGACAGGGGTGTGGCTACACCTTC.